This T cell receptor beta chain was captured by sequencing in a study of T-cell reconstitution after alpha-beta-depleted transplantation in children. The table lists this clonotype with many counts. As yet, its antigen is unknown. With 5 bases removed from V and 3 bases from J, the gap between germline ends came to 13 bases. Looked up from germline, CDR1 is SGHTA and CDR2 is FQGTGA. This CDR3 is 14 amino acids long. Unique molecular identifiers were incorporated during preparation of the TCRbeta library. MiXCR, applied by TCRdb to the PCR reads, yields one record per CDR3 protein. This repertoire shows a few hundred thousand distinct CDR3 sequences, 10% to 15% found once; its top ten account for 2% to 2.5%. Study conclusions and caveats: Surviving recipient T cells and thymic progenitors accounted for the high day-60 TCRbeta diversity observed in some patients. Newly produced T cells mostly provided counts and TCRbeta diversity after one year, as hyperexpanded clones declined. About two months after transplant, alpha-beta T cells reportedly came from several hundred expanded graft clones.

This specimen was PBMCs, mostly from graft donor cells, taken 360 days after TCRalphabeta/CD19-depleted stem cell transplant. This chain connects TRBV7-3 to TRBJ1-2, with D uncertain. This TCR derives from a male patient under 18 who had a stem cell transplant for acute myeloid leukemia, so the T cells may come from the graft donor. CDR3 nucleotide sequence: TGTGCCAGCAGCACGACGAAAACGGACTATGGCTACACCTTC. It yields the protein CASSTTKTDYGYTF. Full variable domain (remainder filled in from reference TRBV7-3 and TRBJ1-2): GAGVSQTPSNKVTEKGKYVELRCDPISGHTALYWYRQSLGQGPEFLIYFQGTGAADDSGLPNDRFFAVRPEGSVSTLKIQRTERGDSAVYLCASSTTKTDYGYTFGSGTRLTVV.